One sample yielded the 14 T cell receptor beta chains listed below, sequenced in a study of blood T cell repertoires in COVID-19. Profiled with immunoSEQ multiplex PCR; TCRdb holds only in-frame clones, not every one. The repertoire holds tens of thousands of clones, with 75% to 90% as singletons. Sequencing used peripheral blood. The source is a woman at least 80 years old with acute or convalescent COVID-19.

For the CDR3, the DNA is TGTGCCATTCGCATACAGGGCCTGGGCACTGAAGCTTTCTTT. It encodes CAIRIQGLGTEAFF. The rearrangement links TRBV10-3 to TRBJ1-1; possibly TRBD1 for D (6 bases). Trimming left V 9 bases short and J 4 bases short, with 18 bases between. The CDR3 extends over 14 amino acids. Germline CDR1 is ENHRY and CDR2 is SYGVKD.

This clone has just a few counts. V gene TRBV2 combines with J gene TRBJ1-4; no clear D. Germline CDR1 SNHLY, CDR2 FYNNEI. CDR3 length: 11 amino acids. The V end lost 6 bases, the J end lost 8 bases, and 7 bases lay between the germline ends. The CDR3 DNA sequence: TGTGCCAGCAGGACCGGGGAAAAACTGTTTTTT. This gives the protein CASRTGEKLFF.

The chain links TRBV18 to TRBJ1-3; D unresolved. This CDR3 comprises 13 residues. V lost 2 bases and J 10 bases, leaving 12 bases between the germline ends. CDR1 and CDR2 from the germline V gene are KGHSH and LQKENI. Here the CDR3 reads CASSPADISTIYF. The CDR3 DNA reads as TGTGCCAGCTCACCAGCTGACATCTCGACCATATATTTT.

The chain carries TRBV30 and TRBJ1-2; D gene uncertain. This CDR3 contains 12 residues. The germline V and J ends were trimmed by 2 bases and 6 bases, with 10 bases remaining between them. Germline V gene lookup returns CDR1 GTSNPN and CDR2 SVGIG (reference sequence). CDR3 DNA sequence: TGTGCCTGGAGTCCGGAGGGCGATGGCTACACCTTC. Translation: CAWSPEGDGYTF.

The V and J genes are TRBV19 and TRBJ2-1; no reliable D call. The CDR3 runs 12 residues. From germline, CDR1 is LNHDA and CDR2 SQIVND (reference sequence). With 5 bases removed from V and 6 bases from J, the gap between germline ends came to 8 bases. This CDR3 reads CASSGPANEQFF. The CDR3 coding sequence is TGTGCCAGTAGTGGGCCTGCCAATGAGCAGTTCTTC.

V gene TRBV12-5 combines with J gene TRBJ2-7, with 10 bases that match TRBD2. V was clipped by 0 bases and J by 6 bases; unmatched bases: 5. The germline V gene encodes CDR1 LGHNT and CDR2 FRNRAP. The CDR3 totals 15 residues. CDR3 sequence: CASGLVAGGASEQYF. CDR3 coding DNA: TGTGCTAGTGGTTTGGTAGCGGGGGGGGCTAGCGAGCAGTACTTC.

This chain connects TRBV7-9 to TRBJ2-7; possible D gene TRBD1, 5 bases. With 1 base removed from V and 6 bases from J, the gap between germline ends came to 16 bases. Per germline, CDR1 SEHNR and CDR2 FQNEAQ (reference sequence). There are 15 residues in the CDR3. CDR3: CASSLGVSGHIEQYF. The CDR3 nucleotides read TGTGCCAGCAGCTTAGGGGTTTCAGGGCATATCGAGCAGTACTTC. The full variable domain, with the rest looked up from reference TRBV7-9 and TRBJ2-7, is DTGVSQNPRHKITKRGQNVTFRCDPISEHNRLYWYRQTLGQGPEFLTYFQNEAQLEKSRLLSDRFSAERPKGSFSTLEIQRTEQGDSAMYLCASSLGVSGHIEQYFGPGTRLTVT.

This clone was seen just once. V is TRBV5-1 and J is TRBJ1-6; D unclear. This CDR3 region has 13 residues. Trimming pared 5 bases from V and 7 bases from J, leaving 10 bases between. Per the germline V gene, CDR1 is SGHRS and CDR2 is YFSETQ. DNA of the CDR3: TGCGCCAGCAGGGGAGACGGGAATTCACCCCTCCACTTT. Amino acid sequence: CASRGDGNSPLHF.

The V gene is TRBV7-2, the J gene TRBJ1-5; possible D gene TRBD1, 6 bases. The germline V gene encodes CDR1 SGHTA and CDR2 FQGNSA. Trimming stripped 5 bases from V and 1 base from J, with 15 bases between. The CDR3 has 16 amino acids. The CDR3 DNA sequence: TGTGCCAGCAGCCAAGGACAGATCCTGAGCAATCAGCCCCAGCATTTT. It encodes CASSQGQILSNQPQHF.

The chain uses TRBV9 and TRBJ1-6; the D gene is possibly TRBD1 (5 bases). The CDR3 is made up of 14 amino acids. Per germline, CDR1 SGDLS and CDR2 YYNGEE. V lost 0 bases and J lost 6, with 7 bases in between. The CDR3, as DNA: TGTGCCAGCAGCGTAGGGCAGGGTAATTCACCCCTCCACTTT. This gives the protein CASSVGQGNSPLHF.

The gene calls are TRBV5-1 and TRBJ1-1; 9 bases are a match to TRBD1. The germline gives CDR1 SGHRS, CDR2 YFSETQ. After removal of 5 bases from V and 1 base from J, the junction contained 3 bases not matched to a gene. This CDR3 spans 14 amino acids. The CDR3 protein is CASSWGQGNTEAFF. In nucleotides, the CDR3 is TGCGCCAGCAGTTGGGGACAGGGGAACACTGAAGCTTTCTTT. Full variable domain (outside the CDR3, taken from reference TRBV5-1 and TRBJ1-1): KAGVTQTPRYLIKTRGQQVTLSCSPISGHRSVSWYQQTPGQGLQFLFEYFSETQRNKGNFPGRFSGRQFSNSRSEMNVSTLELGDSALYLCASSWGQGNTEAFFGQGTRLTVV.

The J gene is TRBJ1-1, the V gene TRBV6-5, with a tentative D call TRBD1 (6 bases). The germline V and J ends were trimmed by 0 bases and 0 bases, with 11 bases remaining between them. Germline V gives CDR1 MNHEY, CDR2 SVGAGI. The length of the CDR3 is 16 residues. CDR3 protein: CASSYSTGSMNTEAFF. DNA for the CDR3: TGTGCCAGCAGTTACTCGACAGGCAGTATGAACACTGAAGCTTTCTTT.

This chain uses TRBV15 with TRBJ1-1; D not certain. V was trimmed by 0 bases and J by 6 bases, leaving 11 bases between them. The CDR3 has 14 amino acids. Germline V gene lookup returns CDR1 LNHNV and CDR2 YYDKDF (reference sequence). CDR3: CATSRDRERPEAFF. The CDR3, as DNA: TGTGCCACCAGCAGAGATAGAGAGAGGCCTGAAGCTTTCTTT.

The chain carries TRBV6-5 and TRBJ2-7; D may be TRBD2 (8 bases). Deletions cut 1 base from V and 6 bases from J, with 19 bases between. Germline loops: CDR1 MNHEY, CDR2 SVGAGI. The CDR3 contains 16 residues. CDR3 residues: CASSYFFGRGRSEQYF. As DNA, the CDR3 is TGTGCCAGCAGTTACTTCTTCGGGAGGGGGCGAAGCGAGCAGTACTTC.